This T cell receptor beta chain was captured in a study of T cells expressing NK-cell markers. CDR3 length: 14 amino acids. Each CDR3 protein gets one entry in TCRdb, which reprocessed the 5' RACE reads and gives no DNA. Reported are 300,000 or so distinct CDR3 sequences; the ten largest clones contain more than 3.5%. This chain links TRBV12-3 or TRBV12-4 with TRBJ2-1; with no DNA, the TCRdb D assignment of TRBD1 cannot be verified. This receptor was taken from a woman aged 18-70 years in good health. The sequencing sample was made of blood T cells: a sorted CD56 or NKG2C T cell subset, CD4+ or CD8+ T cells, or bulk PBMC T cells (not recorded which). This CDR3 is CASSHSGGADEQFF.